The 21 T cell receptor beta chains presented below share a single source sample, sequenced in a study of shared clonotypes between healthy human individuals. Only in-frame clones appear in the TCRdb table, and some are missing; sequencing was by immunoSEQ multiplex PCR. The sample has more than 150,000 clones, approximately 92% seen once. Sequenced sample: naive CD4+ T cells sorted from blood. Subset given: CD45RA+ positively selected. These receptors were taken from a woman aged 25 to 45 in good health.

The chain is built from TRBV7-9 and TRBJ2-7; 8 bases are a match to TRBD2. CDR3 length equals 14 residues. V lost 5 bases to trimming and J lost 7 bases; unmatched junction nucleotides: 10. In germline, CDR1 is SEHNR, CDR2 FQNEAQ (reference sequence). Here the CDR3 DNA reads TGTGCCAGCAGCAATAGCGGGGACCTACGAGAGCAGTACTTC. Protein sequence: CASSNSGDLREQYF.

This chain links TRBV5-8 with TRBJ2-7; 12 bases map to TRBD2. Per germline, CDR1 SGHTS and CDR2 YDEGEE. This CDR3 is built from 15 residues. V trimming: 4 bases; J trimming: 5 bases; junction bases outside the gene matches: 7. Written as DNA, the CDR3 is TGTGCCAGCAGCCTGACTAGCGGGAGTTTCCACGAGCAGTACTTC. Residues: CASSLTSGSFHEQYF. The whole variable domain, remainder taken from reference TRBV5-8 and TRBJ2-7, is EAGVTQSPTHLIKTRGQQATLRCSPISGHTSVYWYQQALGLGLQFLLWYDEGEERNRGNFPPRFSGRQFPNYSSELNVNALELEDSALYLCASSLTSGSFHEQYFGPGTRLTVT.

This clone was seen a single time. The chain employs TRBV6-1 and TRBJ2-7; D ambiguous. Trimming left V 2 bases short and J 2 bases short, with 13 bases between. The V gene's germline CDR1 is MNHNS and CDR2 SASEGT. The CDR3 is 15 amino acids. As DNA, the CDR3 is TGTGCCAGCAGTGAACTCCTAGAAAATACCTACGAGCAGTACTTC. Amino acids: CASSELLENTYEQYF.

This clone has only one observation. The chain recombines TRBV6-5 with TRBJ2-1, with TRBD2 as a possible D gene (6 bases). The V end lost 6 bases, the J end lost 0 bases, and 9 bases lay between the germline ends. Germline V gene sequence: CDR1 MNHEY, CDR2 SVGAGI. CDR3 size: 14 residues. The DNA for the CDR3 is TGTGCCAGCAGGGAGGGCAGCTCCTACAATGAGCAGTTCTTC. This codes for CASREGSSYNEQFF.

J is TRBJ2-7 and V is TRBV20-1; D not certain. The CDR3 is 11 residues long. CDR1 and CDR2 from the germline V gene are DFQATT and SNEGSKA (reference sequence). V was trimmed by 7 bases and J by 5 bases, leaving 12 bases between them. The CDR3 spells CSGAFGDEQYF. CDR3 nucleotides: TGCAGTGGAGCGTTTGGCGACGAGCAGTACTTC.

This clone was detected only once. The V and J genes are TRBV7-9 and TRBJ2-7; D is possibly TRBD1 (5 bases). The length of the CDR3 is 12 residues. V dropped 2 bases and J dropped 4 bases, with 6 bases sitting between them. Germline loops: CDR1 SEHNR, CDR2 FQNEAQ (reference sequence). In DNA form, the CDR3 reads TGTGCCAGCAGCTTACAGGGATACGAGCAGTACTTC. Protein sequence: CASSLQGYEQYF.

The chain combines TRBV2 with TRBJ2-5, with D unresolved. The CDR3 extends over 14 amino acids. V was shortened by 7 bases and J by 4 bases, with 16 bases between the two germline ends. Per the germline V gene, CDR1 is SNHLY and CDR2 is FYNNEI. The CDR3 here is CASIVLGRGETQYF. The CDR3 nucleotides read TGTGCCAGCATAGTTTTGGGTCGAGGAGAGACCCAGTACTTC. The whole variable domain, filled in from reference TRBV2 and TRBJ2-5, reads EPEVTQTPSHQVTQMGQEVILRCVPISNHLYFYWYRQILGQKVEFLVSFYNNEISEKSEIFDDQFSVERPDGSNFTLKIRSTKLEDSAMYFCASIVLGRGETQYFGPGTRLLVL.

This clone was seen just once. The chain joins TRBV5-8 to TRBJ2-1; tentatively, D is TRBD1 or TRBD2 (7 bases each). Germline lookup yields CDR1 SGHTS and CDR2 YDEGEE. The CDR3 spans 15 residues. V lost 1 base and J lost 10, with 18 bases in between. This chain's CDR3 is CASSLSGGTAPEQFF. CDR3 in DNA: TGTGCCAGCAGCTTGTCCGGGGGGACAGCCCCCGAGCAGTTCTTC.

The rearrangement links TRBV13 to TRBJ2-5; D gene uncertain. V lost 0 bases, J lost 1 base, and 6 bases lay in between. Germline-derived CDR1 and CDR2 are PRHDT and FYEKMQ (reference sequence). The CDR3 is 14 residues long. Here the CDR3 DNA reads TGTGCCAGCAGCTTAGGTCGACTCCAAGAGACCCAGTACTTC. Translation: CASSLGRLQETQYF.

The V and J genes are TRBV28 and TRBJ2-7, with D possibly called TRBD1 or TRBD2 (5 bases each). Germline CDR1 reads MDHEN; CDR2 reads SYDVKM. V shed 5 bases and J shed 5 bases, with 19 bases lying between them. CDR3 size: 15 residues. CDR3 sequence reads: CASSPPGQGAHEQYF. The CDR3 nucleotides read TGTGCCAGCAGTCCCCCGGGGCAGGGTGCCCACGAGCAGTACTTC.

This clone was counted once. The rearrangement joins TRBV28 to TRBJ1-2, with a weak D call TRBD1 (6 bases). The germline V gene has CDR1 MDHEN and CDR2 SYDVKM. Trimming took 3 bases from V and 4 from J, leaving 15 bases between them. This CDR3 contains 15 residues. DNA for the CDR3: TGTGCCAGCAGTTTGTGGGGGGGGCCCATCTATGGCTACACCTTC. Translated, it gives CASSLWGGPIYGYTF.

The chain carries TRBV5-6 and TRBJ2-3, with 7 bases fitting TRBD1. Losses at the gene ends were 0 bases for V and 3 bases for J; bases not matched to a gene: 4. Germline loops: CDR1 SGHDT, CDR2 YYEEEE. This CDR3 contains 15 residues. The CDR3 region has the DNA TGTGCCAGCAGCTTGGGACAGGGAAAGACAGATACGCAGTATTTT. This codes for CASSLGQGKTDTQYF.

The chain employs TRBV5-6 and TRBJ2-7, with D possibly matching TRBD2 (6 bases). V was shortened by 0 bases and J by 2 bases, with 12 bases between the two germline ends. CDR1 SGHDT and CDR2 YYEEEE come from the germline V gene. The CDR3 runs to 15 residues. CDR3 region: CASSLAGGKPYEQYF. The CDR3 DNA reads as TGTGCCAGCAGCTTGGCCGGCGGGAAACCCTACGAGCAGTACTTC.

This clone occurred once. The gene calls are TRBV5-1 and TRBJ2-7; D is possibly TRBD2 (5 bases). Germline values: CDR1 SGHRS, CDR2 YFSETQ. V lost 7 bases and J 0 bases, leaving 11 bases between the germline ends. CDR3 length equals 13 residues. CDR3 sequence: CASQEGPSYEQYF. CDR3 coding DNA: TGCGCCAGCCAAGAGGGCCCCTCCTACGAGCAGTACTTC.

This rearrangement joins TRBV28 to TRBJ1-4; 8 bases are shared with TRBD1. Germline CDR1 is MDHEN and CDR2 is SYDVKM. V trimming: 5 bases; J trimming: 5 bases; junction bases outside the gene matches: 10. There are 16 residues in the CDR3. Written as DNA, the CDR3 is TGTGCCAGCAGTGATGCATATGGACAGGGCAATGAAAAACTGTTTTTT. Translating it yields CASSDAYGQGNEKLFF.

The CDR3 sequence is CASGTVAGRSYEQYF. CDR3 in DNA: TGTGCCAGCGGAACTGTAGCGGGGCGAAGCTACGAGCAGTACTTC. This rearrangement joins TRBV11-2 to TRBJ2-7, with 8 bases lining up with TRBD2. Germline CDR1 SGHAT, CDR2 FQNNGV. The CDR3 covers 15 residues. With 8 bases clipped from V and 3 bases from J, the junction kept 12 bases outside the gene matches.

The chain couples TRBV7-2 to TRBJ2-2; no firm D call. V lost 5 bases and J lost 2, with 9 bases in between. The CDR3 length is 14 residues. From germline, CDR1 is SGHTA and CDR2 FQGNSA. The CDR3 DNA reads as TGTGCCAGCAGCCGCCTGCCTAACACCGGGGAGCTGTTTTTT. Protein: CASSRLPNTGELFF.

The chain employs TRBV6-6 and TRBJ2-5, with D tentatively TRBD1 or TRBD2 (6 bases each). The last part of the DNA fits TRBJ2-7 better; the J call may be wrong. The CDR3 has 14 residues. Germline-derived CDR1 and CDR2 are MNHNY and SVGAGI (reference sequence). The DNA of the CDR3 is TGTGCCAGCAGTTACCTCGGAGGGGGATACGAGCAGTACTTC. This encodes CASSYLGGGYEQYF.

The CDR3 DNA sequence: TGTGCCAGCAGTGGGGGGGGGCGAGCCTACGAGCAGTACTTC. Translation: CASSGGGRAYEQYF. The chain joins TRBV2 to TRBJ2-7; possible D gene TRBD2, 7 bases. Trimming removed 4 bases from V and 2 bases from J, with 12 bases in between. CDR3 length: 14 amino acids. Germline V gives CDR1 SNHLY, CDR2 FYNNEI.

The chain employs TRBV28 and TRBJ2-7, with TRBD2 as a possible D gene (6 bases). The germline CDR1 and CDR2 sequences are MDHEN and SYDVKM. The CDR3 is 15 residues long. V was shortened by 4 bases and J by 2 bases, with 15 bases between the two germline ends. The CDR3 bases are TGTGCCAGCAGTTCCCCCGGGACGGGAGCCTACGAGCAGTACTTC. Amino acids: CASSSPGTGAYEQYF.

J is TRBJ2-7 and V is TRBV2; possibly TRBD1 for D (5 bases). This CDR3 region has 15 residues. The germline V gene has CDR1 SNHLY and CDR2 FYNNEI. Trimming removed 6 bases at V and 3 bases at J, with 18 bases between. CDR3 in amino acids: CASRPAGQGYYEQYF. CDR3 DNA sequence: TGTGCCAGCAGACCGGCCGGGCAGGGCTACTACGAGCAGTACTTC.